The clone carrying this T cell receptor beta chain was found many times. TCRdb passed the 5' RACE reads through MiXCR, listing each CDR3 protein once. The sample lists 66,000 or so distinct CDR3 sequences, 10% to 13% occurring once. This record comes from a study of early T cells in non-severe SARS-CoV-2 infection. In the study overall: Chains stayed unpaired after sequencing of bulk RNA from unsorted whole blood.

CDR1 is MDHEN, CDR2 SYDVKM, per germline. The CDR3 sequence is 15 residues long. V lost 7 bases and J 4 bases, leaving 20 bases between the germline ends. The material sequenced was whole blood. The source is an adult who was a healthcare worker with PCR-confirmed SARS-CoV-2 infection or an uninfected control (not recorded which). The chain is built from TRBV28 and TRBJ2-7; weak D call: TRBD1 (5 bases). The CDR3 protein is CASTGGGQGRYEQYF. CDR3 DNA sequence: TGTGCCAGCACTGGTGGTGGGCAGGGTCGATACGAGCAGTACTTC.